A single sample gave rise to the 21 T cell receptor beta chains below, sequenced in a study of CD8 T cells in ankylosing spondylitis. Study-level points and caveats: A motif of roughly 8 highly homologous TCR beta variants was seen as apparently characteristic of ankylosing spondylitis blood.

Via MiXCR, TCRdb re-called the 5' RACE reads, giving one row per CDR3 protein. Of more than 300,000 distinct CDR3 sequences listed, approximately 8.2% were seen once; the top ten hold about 14%. These receptors are not linked to any known antigen. The specimen sequenced was blood, either unsorted or a sorted T cell fraction (not recorded which). The receptors were sampled from a male donor with ankylosing spondylitis.

The rearrangement joins TRBV19 to TRBJ2-1, with a tentative D call TRBD1 (6 bases). Trimming removed 4 bases at V and 9 bases at J, with 22 bases between. There are 16 residues in the CDR3. The germline CDR1 and CDR2 sequences are LNHDA and SQIVND (reference sequence). This chain's CDR3 is CASSTWDLGVQGEQFF. DNA for the CDR3: TGTGCCAGTAGTACCTGGGACCTCGGGGTACAGGGTGAGCAGTTCTTC.

The V call is TRBV20-1, the J call TRBJ1-6, with 9 bases that match TRBD1. With 2 bases clipped from V and 8 bases from J, the junction kept 7 bases outside the gene matches. This CDR3 is 15 amino acids long. Per the germline V gene, CDR1 is DFQATT and CDR2 is SNEGSKA (reference sequence). The CDR3: CSARPQGQGYSPLHF. The CDR3 DNA sequence: TGCAGTGCTAGACCTCAAGGACAGGGGTATTCACCCCTCCACTTT.

The V call is TRBV5-5, the J call TRBJ2-3, with 9 nucleotides matching TRBD2. V lost 1 base, J lost 6 bases, and 9 bases stayed unmatched. The germline CDR1 and CDR2 sequences are SGHKS and YYEKEE (reference sequence). The CDR3 runs to 16 residues. As DNA, the CDR3 is TGTGCCAGCAGCTTGAGGCTTAGCGGGAGTTTGGATACGCAGTATTTT. Translated, it gives CASSLRLSGSLDTQYF. Complete variable domain (other parts from reference TRBV5-5 and TRBJ2-3): DAGVTQSPTHLIKTRGQQVTLRCSPISGHKSVSWYQQVLGQGPQFIFQYYEKEERGRGNFPDRFSARQFPNYSSELNVNALLLGDSALYLCASSLRLSGSLDTQYFGPGTRLTVL.

Many counts were recorded for this clonotype. The chain is built from TRBV12-3 or TRBV12-4 and TRBJ1-3, with D possibly TRBD1 on 5 matching bases. The CDR3 runs to 15 residues. V lost 9 bases, J lost 4 bases, and 19 bases lay in between. As DNA, the CDR3 is TGTGCCAGTGAAGTGCAAGGGACGGCAGGAAACACCATATATTTT. As protein: CASEVQGTAGNTIYF.

The V and J genes are TRBV28 and TRBJ2-5; TRBD2 matches at 10 bases. Germline V gene lookup returns CDR1 MDHEN and CDR2 SYDVKM. Unmatched junction bases numbered 18, after V lost 6 bases and J lost 5 bases. The length of the CDR3 is 18 residues. The chain's CDR3 is CASSHRVRASGSVETQYF. DNA for the CDR3: TGTGCCAGCAGCCATCGCGTTAGGGCTAGCGGGAGTGTGGAGACCCAGTACTTC.

In this sample, this clonotype turned up many times. The chain carries TRBV24-1 and TRBJ2-1; the match to TRBD2 covers 12 bases. The CDR3 is 18 amino acids. Germline V gives CDR1 KGHDR, CDR2 SFDVKD. Unmatched junction bases numbered 9, after V lost 3 bases and J lost 4 bases. This CDR3 is CATSDGLAGRDGYNEQFF. The CDR3 bases are TGTGCCACCAGTGATGGACTAGCGGGAAGGGATGGTTACAATGAGCAGTTCTTC.

This clonotype was observed at least ten times. V usage is TRBV6-5 and J usage is TRBJ2-3, with D tentatively TRBD2 (6 bases). The V end was cut by 4 bases, the J end by 6 bases, with 20 bases between. The V gene's germline CDR1 is MNHEY and CDR2 SVGAGI. The CDR3 covers 16 residues. CDR3 protein: CASSSIWGVQGDTQYF. In nucleotides, the CDR3 is TGTGCCAGCAGTTCCATCTGGGGGGTGCAAGGGGATACGCAGTATTTT.

V usage is TRBV19 and J usage is TRBJ2-1; 8 nucleotides match TRBD1. The CDR3 sequence is 15 residues long. J was trimmed by 9 bases and V by 2 bases; bases with no gene match: 9. Germline lookup yields CDR1 LNHDA and CDR2 SQIVND (reference sequence). The chain's CDR3 is CASSIRDRSLAEQFF. CDR3 in DNA: TGTGCCAGTAGTATACGGGACAGGAGCTTAGCTGAGCAGTTCTTC.

This clonotype was detected ten times or more. The V call is TRBV5-6, the J call TRBJ1-6, with D maybe TRBD1 (6 bases). There are 17 residues in the CDR3. Trimming cost V 4 bases and J 7 bases, with 21 bases left between them. Per the germline V gene, CDR1 is SGHDT and CDR2 is YYEEEE. The CDR3 DNA reads TGTGCCAGCAGCCGGTTCGACAGGTCCTCTGACAATTCACCCCTCCACTTT. Translation gives CASSRFDRSSDNSPLHF. Full variable domain (missing parts from reference TRBV5-6 and TRBJ1-6): DAGVTQSPTHLIKTRGQQVTLRCSPKSGHDTVSWYQQALGQGPQFIFQYYEEEERQRGNFPDRFSGHQFPNYSSELNVNALLLGDSALYLCASSRFDRSSDNSPLHFGNGTRLTVT.

This clonotype appeared a few times. The chain links TRBV6-5 to TRBJ1-2; D might be TRBD1 (5 bases). Trimming pared 2 bases from V and 3 bases from J, leaving 7 bases between. This CDR3 has 13 amino acids. Germline CDR1 reads MNHEY; CDR2 reads SVGAGI. The CDR3 protein is CASSYGGDYGYTF. The CDR3 coding sequence is TGTGCCAGCAGTTACGGGGGGGACTATGGCTACACCTTC.

The gene calls are TRBV20-1 and TRBJ2-4; 8 bases agree with TRBD1. CDR1 and CDR2 (germline): DFQATT, SNEGSKA (reference sequence). V trimming: 6 bases; J trimming: 0 bases; junction bases outside the gene matches: 7. This CDR3 region has 15 residues. The CDR3 is CSAPDRGLAKNIQYF. The CDR3 DNA reads TGCAGTGCGCCAGACAGGGGCCTAGCCAAAAACATTCAGTACTTC.

The CDR3, as DNA: TGTGCCAGCAGCTCTAGGGGGAGCGCTCCGGGGAGTATTAACTATGGCTACACCTTC. Translating it yields CASSSRGSAPGSINYGYTF. The J gene is TRBJ1-2, the V gene TRBV11-2; D is perhaps TRBD1 (6 bases). The germline V and J ends were trimmed by 4 bases and 1 base, with 25 bases remaining between them. Germline CDR1 SGHAT, CDR2 FQNNGV. The CDR3 is made up of 19 amino acids.

The table lists this clonotype with a few counts. The chain has TRBV20-1 and TRBJ2-1; maybe TRBD2 (5 bases). Germline V gene data show CDR1 as DFQATT and CDR2 as SNEGSKA (reference sequence). V was pared by 6 bases and J by 7 bases, with 13 bases between. The CDR3 sequence is 12 residues long. The chain's CDR3 is CSAPGPGNEQFF. In DNA, the CDR3 is TGCAGTGCCCCAGGACCGGGGAATGAGCAGTTCTTC.

The V call is TRBV9, the J call TRBJ2-3; TRBD1 might be the D (6 bases). Per germline, CDR1 SGDLS and CDR2 YYNGEE. Trimming pared 4 bases from V and 3 bases from J, leaving 21 bases between. CDR3 length equals 17 residues. The CDR3 sequence is CASSNPVGGVGTDTQYF. DNA of the CDR3: TGTGCCAGCAGCAACCCAGTAGGGGGAGTAGGAACAGATACGCAGTATTTT. Filled out from reference TRBV9 and TRBJ2-3, the complete variable domain reads DSGVTQTPKHLITATGQRVTLRCSPRSGDLSVYWYQQSLDQGLQFLIQYYNGEERAKGNILERFSAQQFPDLHSELNLSSLELGDSALYFCASSNPVGGVGTDTQYFGPGTRLTVL.

This clonotype was detected many times. The rearrangement uses TRBV15 and TRBJ2-1; no clear D gene. Trimming removed 8 bases at V and 7 bases at J, with 9 bases between. The CDR3 runs 11 residues. The germline V gene encodes CDR1 LNHNV and CDR2 YYDKDF (reference sequence). Here the CDR3 DNA reads TGTGCCACCGCAGGCTGGAATGAGCAGTTCTTC. This encodes CATAGWNEQFF.

This clonotype appeared a few times. The chain joins TRBV18 to TRBJ1-6; D uncertain. V gave up 3 bases and J gave up 0 bases, with 12 bases separating them. The CDR3 extends over 17 amino acids. Germline V gives CDR1 KGHSH, CDR2 LQKENI. CDR3 in DNA: TGTGCCAGCTCACCTCAGACATTCGGCTCCTATAATTCACCCCTCCACTTT. Its translation: CASSPQTFGSYNSPLHF. The full variable domain, its missing parts supplied by reference TRBV18 and TRBJ1-6, is NAGVMQNPRHLVRRRGQEARLRCSPMKGHSHVYWYRQLPEEGLKFMVYLQKENIIDESGMPKERFSAEFPKEGPSILRIQQVVRGDSAAYFCASSPQTFGSYNSPLHFGNGTRLTVT.

This rearrangement joins TRBV29-1 to TRBJ2-5, with 8 bases lining up with TRBD2. Germline-derived CDR1 and CDR2 are SQVTM and ANQGSEA. Germline trimming cut 2 bases from V and 0 bases from J; bases unmatched to any gene: 2. The CDR3 totals 14 residues. The CDR3 spells CSVELAGNQETQYF. CDR3 DNA sequence: TGCAGCGTTGAACTAGCGGGTAACCAAGAGACCCAGTACTTC. Based on the CDR3 plus reference TRBV29-1 and TRBJ2-5, the full variable domain is SAVISQKPSRDICQRGTSLTIQCQVDSQVTMMFWYRQQPGQSLTLIATANQGSEATYESGFVIDKFPISRPNLTFSTLTVSNMSPEDSSIYLCSVELAGNQETQYFGPGTRLLVL.

This clonotype was recorded a few times. The junction departs from germline at one end; a sequencing error may be responsible. J is TRBJ2-2 and V is TRBV7-7; D gene unclear. Germline values: CDR1 SSHAT, CDR2 FNYEAQ (reference sequence). The CDR3 has 14 amino acids. The CDR3 DNA follows: TGTGCTAGCAGCTTAGGTCGCGGTGCCGGGGAGCTGTTTTTT. Residues: CASSLGRGAGELFF.

This clonotype was recorded a few times. The chain has TRBV7-3 and TRBJ2-2; tentative D call: TRBD2 (5 bases). There are 13 residues in the CDR3. Germline loops: CDR1 SGHTA, CDR2 FQGTGA. The V end lost 5 bases, the J end lost 7 bases, and 11 bases lay between the germline ends. This chain's CDR3 is CASSPFEGGELFF. Written as DNA, the CDR3 is TGTGCCAGCAGCCCCTTCGAGGGCGGGGAGCTGTTTTTT.

In its sample, this clonotype was seen many times. This chain links TRBV12-3 or TRBV12-4 with TRBJ1-5; the match to TRBD1 covers 7 bases. V dropped 3 bases and J dropped 2; count of bases not matched to a gene: 4. This CDR3 region has 15 residues. The CDR3 is CASSLGQGGNQPQHF. The DNA for the CDR3 is TGTGCCAGCAGTTTGGGGCAGGGGGGCAATCAGCCCCAGCATTTT.

This chain joins TRBV7-9 and TRBJ2-1; 10 bases align to TRBD1. V shed 5 bases and J 8 bases; nucleotides not matched to a gene: 9. This CDR3 has 15 residues. Germline V CDR1 and CDR2: SEHNR, FQNEAQ (reference sequence). The chain's CDR3 is CASSDPGQGIHEQFF. Here the CDR3 DNA reads TGTGCCAGCAGCGATCCGGGACAGGGGATCCATGAGCAGTTCTTC.